The subject of this entry is one T cell receptor (beta chain). Its antigen is as yet unknown. Libraries for TCR beta were made by quantitative 5'-RACE with molecular barcodes. Using its own MiXCR run on the 5' RACE reads, TCRdb lists one record per CDR3 protein. The sample has 180,000 or so distinct CDR3 sequences; around 10% are singletons. The V gene lost 3 bases and the J gene lost 2 bases, with 10 bases spanning the gap. The CDR3 length is 13 residues. Germline CDR1 is SQVTM and CDR2 is ANQGSEA. The sample comes from a study of CD8 T cells in ankylosing spondylitis. Study outcomes and limitations: Matched synovial fluid from ankylosing spondylitis patients was reported to be enriched for disease-linked clones. A CD8+ phenotype characterized the disease-linked clones, which were relatively rare in peripheral blood. Seven to nine highly homologous variants formed a TCR beta motif that appeared characteristic of ankylosing spondylitis blood.

The TCR originated in a male donor with ankylosing spondylitis or in good health (not recorded which). The sample was blood, either unsorted or a sorted T cell fraction (not recorded which). This chain connects TRBV29-1 to TRBJ2-5; TRBD2 is a possible D gene (5 bases). CDR3 DNA: TGCAGCGTTGACTCCCCGGGGCAAGAGACCCAGTACTTC. The encoded protein is CSVDSPGQETQYF.